The present entry profiles one T cell receptor beta chain with its context. The table lists this clonotype with many counts. Its antigen target is currently unknown. Base qualities were left out, and no much larger clone turns up one base away. Stable Graves' hyperthyroidism was defined as the absence of progression to ophthalmopathy over 18 months of follow-up. Hyperthyroidism patients were aged 18 to 65 years and newly diagnosed, with disease duration of less than 2 months. Patients with uncontrolled infections, other autoimmune diseases, pregnancy or lactation were excluded. Diagnoses relied on clinical symptoms, serum thyroxine and TRAb, thyroid ultrasound and orbital computed tomography. PBMCs were separated from roughly 10 ml of fresh peripheral blood using Ficoll-Paque density gradient centrifugation. Total RNA was extracted using Trizol reagent, and RNA quality was assessed on an Agilent 2100 Bioanalyzer.

The TCR beta CDR3 regions were amplified from RNA transcripts. The first round of RT-PCR for the TCR CDR3 was performed with the HTBI primer set and the Qiagen OneStep RT-PCR kit. The libraries were constructed in a second round of multiplex PCR and then size-selected and purified. Libraries were sequenced paired-end with 100 bp reads on an Illumina HiSeq2000. The original pipeline was this. Raw data were processed with SOAPnuke, discarding reads with adapters, uncalled bases, mean Phred below 15, or no exact constant-primer or identifier match. COPE v1.2.5 was used to merge the high-quality paired reads, and each unique nucleotide sequence was defined as a clonotype. MiTCR v1.1 was used to align clonotypes to the IMGT TRBV, TRBD and TRBJ reference segments. Only V-J combinations with frequency above 0.0001, covering roughly 99% of repertoires, were analysed. The TCS score was defined as the ratio of F50 (clonal expansion) to E x V (chaos), calculated using BLOSUM62-based TCRdist between CDR3 peptides within each V-J. Welch's t-statistics and random forest reduced just over 500 V-J features to roughly 13, which were used in a naive Bayes classifier (R e1071). Starting from the raw public reads, TCRdb applied fastp trimming at Q25, assembled clones with MiXCR and retained in-frame beta chains. Each CDR3 protein gets just one entry, which takes the most common genes and DNA from the rows behind it. These V and J calls rely on TCRdb rather than the paper's analysis. The sample table contains about 520,000 distinct CDR3 sequences; only one count was recorded for 20% of them. The ten most abundant clones make up about 30% of the sample.

Spanning cysteine to phenylalanine, the CDR3 consists of 15 amino acids. Left in the record is the CDR3 DNA by itself, 45 bases read in frame from the first base. CDR1 SGHRS and CDR2 YFSETQ are derived from the germline V gene. Trimming takes 0 bases from V and 0 bases from J, and the germline ends sit 9 bases apart. The entry originates in a study of T cells in Graves' hyperthyroidism and ophthalmopathy (dated by TCRdb to the late 2010s). In the study overall: Peripheral blood was sampled at the time of initial diagnosis, prior to any treatment. A discovery cohort of roughly 100 patients, about 40 with Graves' ophthalmopathy and about 58 with stable Graves' hyperthyroidism, was used to find distinguishing TCR V-J signatures. Whether ophthalmopathy could be predicted prospectively was tested in an independent validation cohort made up of about 18 hyperthyroidism patients plus 17 patients who later progressed to ophthalmopathy. The 100 discovery patients were divided at random into training and test sets in a 7:3 ratio. In over five Graves' hyperthyroidism patients, the study also compared T-cell repertoires from thyroid tissue with T-cell repertoires from blood. Once sampling was done, hyperthyroidism patients were given methimazole at a starting dose of 30 mg daily, whereas ophthalmopathy patients were given high-dose intravenous methylprednisolone. The paper describes TCR Vbeta CDR3 sequencing of about 140 peripheral blood samples, made up of 43 ophthalmopathy patients, 70 to 75 hyperthyroidism patients and 17 progressor patients.

Paper-wide results and their limitations: Sample size was not statistically predetermined, and investigators were not blinded to group allocation. In validation, the model predicted progression to ophthalmopathy a median of 6.5 months before onset, with about 70% sensitivity and about 72% specificity. A 13 V-J signature model separated ophthalmopathy from stable hyperthyroidism, with 87.88% sensitivity and 81% to 83% specificity in cross-validation and 80%/75% in testing. Most expanded thyroid clonotypes (frequency above 0.001) were also detected in blood, a finding suggesting that blood repertoires may reflect thyroid immune responses.

This TCR derives from a young man with Graves' hyperthyroidism. Sequencing input: blood. The V and J segments used are TRBV5-1 and TRBJ1-1; no D segment can be confidently identified. The CDR3 region has the sequence CASSLARHLNTEAFF. The sequenced DNA is TGCGCCAGCAGCTTGGCAAGACACCTGAACACTGAAGCTTTCTTT.